Listed below are T cell receptor beta chains from one sample, sequenced in a study of read filtering for tumor transcriptome and immune sequencing. TCRdb fed the reads into MiXCR, producing one record per CDR3 protein. The sample includes 130,000 or so distinct CDR3 sequences, over 10% of them seen just once. The specimen sequenced was a population of CD138-negative cells sorted from bone marrow. Receptor source: a donor at least 40 years old with multiple myeloma. The CDR3 runs from the conserved cysteine through the conserved F or W. A D gene is named only where the DNA matches it firmly. Size values are once, few and many counts, or a class for expanded clones, and some rows have none.

d_call clone_size j_call v_call cdr3_nt cdr3_aa
TRBD1 many TRBJ1-1 TRBV20-1 TGCAGTGCTGGGGGACAGCAGAACACTGAAGCTTTCTTT CSAGGQQNTEAFF
TRBD2 NA TRBJ2-1 TRBV29-1 TGCAGCTTTGGGGGGGGTAGCGGGAGTTTTAATGAGCAGTTCTTC CSFGGGSGSFNEQFF
TRBD2 many TRBJ2-7 TRBV20-1 TGCAGTGCTAGAGATCGGCTAGCGGGAGGGCCGGCCTACGAGCAGTACTTC CSARDRLAGGPAYEQYF
NA NA TRBJ2-1 TRBV6-2/TRBV6-3 TGTGCCAGCAAGAGGGGGGCCTACAATGAGCAGTTCTTC CASKRGAYNEQFF
TRBD2 many TRBJ2-1 TRBV4-3 TGCGCCAGCAGCCAATCCCTAGCGGGAAGATCCTACAATGAGCAGTTCTTC CASSQSLAGRSYNEQFF
TRBD1 many TRBJ1-4 TRBV19 TGTGCCAGTAGTATAGAGGGGACAGGGACAAATGAAAAACTGTTTTTT CASSIEGTGTNEKLFF
NA many TRBJ2-3 TRBV5-1 TGCGCCAGCAGATCTTACAATGCGGGCACAGATACGCAGTATTTT CASRSYNAGTDTQYF
NA many TRBJ2-3 TRBV24-1 TGTGCCACCAGTAGGGCCCCTTGGGCGAGTGGGGCCGTGATGGATACGCAGTATTTT CATSRAPWASGAVMDTQYF
NA many TRBJ2-3 TRBV4-1 TGCGCCAGCAGCCCAACCGGGGGCGGCACAGATACGCAGTATTTT CASSPTGGGTDTQYF
TRBD2 few TRBJ2-4 TRBV7-8 TGTGCCAGCAGGCGGACTAGCGGGAGACTAGACATTCAGTACTTC CASRRTSGRLDIQYF
NA NA TRBJ1-1 TRBV19 TGTGTCAGTAGTTTCGCGTGGACTGAAGCTTCCTTT CVSSFAWTEASF
NA many TRBJ2-1 TRBV19 TGTGCCAGTAGTATACAACCGGGTGTACAGTTCTTC CASSIQPGVQFF
TRBD2 NA TRBJ2-2 TRBV20-1 TGCAGTGCTAGAGATCCTAGCGGGAGAGGCACCGGGGAGCTGTTTTTT CSARDPSGRGTGELFF
TRBD2 NA TRBJ2-3 TRBV11-3 TGTGCCAGCAGCATCGATAGCGGGAGTGGTACAGATACGCAGTATTTT CASSIDSGSGTDTQYF
NA many TRBJ2-1 TRBV7-3 TGTGCCAGCAGCCAAGGGTCAGCCAGGAATGAGCAGTTCTTC CASSQGSARNEQFF
NA many TRBJ1-1 TRBV4-3 TGCGCCAGCAGCCAAGATACCAACACTGAAGCTTTCTTT CASSQDTNTEAFF
NA many TRBJ1-5 TRBV7-2 TGTGCCAGCAGCTTCGGGTCATATAGCAATCAGCCCCAGCATTTT CASSFGSYSNQPQHF
NA many TRBJ1-1 TRBV7-9 TGTGCCAGCAGCTTAGAATGGGGGCGGGACACTGAAGCTTTCTTT CASSLEWGRDTEAFF
NA many TRBJ1-1 TRBV4-3 TGCGCCAGCAGCCAAGAGAGGGGGGATGAAGCTTTCTTT CASSQERGDEAFF
NA many TRBJ1-1 TRBV6-2/TRBV6-3 TGTGCCAGCGCGCCCCTGAACACTGAAGCTTTCTTT CASAPLNTEAFF
TRBD1 few TRBJ2-7 TRBV19 TGTGCCAGTACCGCGACAGGGATTCCGCGGGAGCAGTACTTC CASTATGIPREQYF
TRBD2 many TRBJ2-2 TRBV7-9 TGTGCCAGCAGCTTAACTCCAGGACTAGCGGGGAACACCGGGGAGCTGTTTTTT CASSLTPGLAGNTGELFF
TRBD2 many TRBJ2-7 TRBV20-1 TGCAGTGCTGGCGGGAGGGCCTTCTACGAGCAGTACTTC CSAGGRAFYEQYF
TRBD1 many TRBJ1-2 TRBV12-5 TGTGCTAGTGGACAAGGACAGGGGATACGTGGCTACACCTTC CASGQGQGIRGYTF
TRBD1 many TRBJ1-2 TRBV6-1 TGTGCCAGCAGTGTACGTGTCGGAGGGGGCGATGGCTACACCTTC CASSVRVGGGDGYTF
NA NA TRBJ1-5 TRBV19 TGTGCCAGTAGTCTCACATGGGGAAAACAGCCCCAGCATTTT CASSLTWGKQPQHF
NA many TRBJ2-1 TRBV19 TGTGCCAGTGGATACAATGAGCAGTTCTTC CASGYNEQFF
NA many TRBJ1-1 TRBV7-2 TGTGCCAGCACCACTCGGGCGGGGGCCCTCGCTTTCTTT CASTTRAGALAFF
NA few TRBJ2-1 TRBV14 TGTGCCAGCAGCCAAGATTTACACAATGAGCAGTTCTTC CASSQDLHNEQFF
NA many TRBJ2-1 TRBV14 TGTGCCAGCAGAGACACTAACTCCTACAATGAGCAGTTCTTC CASRDTNSYNEQFF
NA many TRBJ2-1 TRBV29-1 TGCAGCGTGACTTTGAATGAGCAGTTCTTC CSVTLNEQFF
NA many TRBJ2-1 TRBV7-6 TGTGCCAGCTCCGGGGCTGGTTTTAACAATGAGCAGTTCTTC CASSGAGFNNEQFF
NA many TRBJ2-1 TRBV5-6 TGTGCCAGCAGCTTGCGGGGAAGAAACACCTACAATGAGCAGTTCTTC CASSLRGRNTYNEQFF
NA many TRBJ2-1 TRBV12-5 TGTGCTAGTGAACCTACAGGGTTCGGACCATACAATGAGCAGTTCTTC CASEPTGFGPYNEQFF
NA many TRBJ1-2 TRBV3-1 TGTGCCAGCAGCCATTACAGGGCGGATGGCTACACCTTC CASSHYRADGYTF
NA once TRBJ2-2 TRBV29-1 TGCAGCGCCCTTAGGACAAACACCGGGGAGCTGTTTTTT CSALRTNTGELFF